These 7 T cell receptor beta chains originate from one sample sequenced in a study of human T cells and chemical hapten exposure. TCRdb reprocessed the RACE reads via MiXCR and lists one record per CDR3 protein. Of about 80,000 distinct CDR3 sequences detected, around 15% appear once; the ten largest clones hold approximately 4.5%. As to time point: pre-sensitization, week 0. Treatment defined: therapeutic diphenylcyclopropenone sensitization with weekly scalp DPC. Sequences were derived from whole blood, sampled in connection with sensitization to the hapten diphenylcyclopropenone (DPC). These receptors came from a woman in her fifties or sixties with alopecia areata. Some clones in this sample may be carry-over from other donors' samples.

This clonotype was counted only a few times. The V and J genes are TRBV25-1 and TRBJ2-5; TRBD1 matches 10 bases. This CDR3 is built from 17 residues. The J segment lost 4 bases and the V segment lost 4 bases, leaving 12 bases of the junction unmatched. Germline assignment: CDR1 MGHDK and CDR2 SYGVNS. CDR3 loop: CASSASMGGQGIETQYF. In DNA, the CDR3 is TGTGCCAGCAGTGCCTCTATGGGGGGACAGGGGATAGAGACCCAGTACTTC. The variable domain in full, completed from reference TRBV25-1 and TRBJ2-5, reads EADIYQTPRYLVIGTGKKITLECSQTMGHDKMYWYQQDPGMELHLIHYSYGVNSTEKGDLSSESTVSRIRTEHFPLTLESARPSHTSQYLCASSASMGGQGIETQYFGPGTRLLVL.

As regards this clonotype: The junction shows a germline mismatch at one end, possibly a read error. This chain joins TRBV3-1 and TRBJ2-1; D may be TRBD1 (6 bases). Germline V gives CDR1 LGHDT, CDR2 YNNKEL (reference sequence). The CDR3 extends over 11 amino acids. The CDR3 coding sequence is TGTGCCAGCAGCCAAGCAGGGGAGCCGTTCTTC. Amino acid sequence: CASSQAGEPFF.

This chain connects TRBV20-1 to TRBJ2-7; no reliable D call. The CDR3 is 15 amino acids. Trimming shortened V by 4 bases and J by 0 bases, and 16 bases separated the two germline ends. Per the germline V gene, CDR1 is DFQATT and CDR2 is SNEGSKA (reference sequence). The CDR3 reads CSANPSSAYSYEQYF. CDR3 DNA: TGCAGTGCTAATCCTTCCAGCGCTTACTCCTACGAGCAGTACTTC.

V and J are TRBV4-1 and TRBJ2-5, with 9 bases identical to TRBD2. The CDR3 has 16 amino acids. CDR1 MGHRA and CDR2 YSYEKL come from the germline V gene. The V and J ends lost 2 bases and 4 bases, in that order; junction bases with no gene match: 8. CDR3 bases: TGCGCCAGCAGCCAATCCTCGCGGGAGGGCCTAGAGACCCAGTACTTC. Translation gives CASSQSSREGLETQYF.

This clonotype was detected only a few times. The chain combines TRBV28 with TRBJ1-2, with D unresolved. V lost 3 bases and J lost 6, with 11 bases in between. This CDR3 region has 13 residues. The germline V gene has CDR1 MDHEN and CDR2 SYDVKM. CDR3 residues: CASSFFGHDGYTF. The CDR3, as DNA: TGTGCCAGCAGTTTCTTTGGCCACGATGGCTACACCTTC.

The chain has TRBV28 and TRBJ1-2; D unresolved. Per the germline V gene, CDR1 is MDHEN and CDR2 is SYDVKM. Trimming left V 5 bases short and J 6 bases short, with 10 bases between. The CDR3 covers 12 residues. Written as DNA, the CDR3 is TGTGCCAGCAGTCCCCCGATACATGGCTACACCTTC. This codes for CASSPPIHGYTF.

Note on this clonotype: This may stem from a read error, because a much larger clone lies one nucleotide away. This CDR3 is CSARPGTSRGNEQFF. The DNA for the CDR3 is TGCAGTGCTAGACCAGGGACTTCCCGGGGGAATGAGCAGTTCTTC. V gene TRBV20-1 combines with J gene TRBJ2-1; D is perhaps TRBD2 (6 bases). Trimming stripped 2 bases from V and 7 bases from J, with 18 bases between. Germline assignment: CDR1 DFQATT and CDR2 SNEGSKA (reference sequence). The CDR3 contains 15 residues.